Listed below are T cell receptor beta chains from one sample, sequenced in a study of molecular identifiers for immune sequencing clone quantification. Each CDR3 protein is one row after TCRdb ran MiXCR on the PCR reads. The sample shows some 100,000 distinct CDR3 sequences, 35% to 40% of them seen only once. Sample: naive CD8+ T cells from blood, with Jurkat cell RNA spiked in. The receptor set was obtained from a human donor in good health. Some libraries in this study had Jurkat cell RNA spiked in. Both conserved end residues are part of each CDR3. A D gene is named only where the DNA matches it firmly. Size is omitted from some rows. Given values are once, few, many or a class for expanded clones.

clone_size j_call v_call d_call cdr3_nt cdr3_aa
. TRBJ2-5 TRBV7-9 . TGTGCCTGCAGCTCTTCGGGGGGCAAGGAGACCCAGTACTTC CACSSSGGKETQYF
. TRBJ2-5 TRBV27 TRBD1 TGTGCCAGCAGTTTAAGTAGGGGGCTAAAAAGCAGAGAGCCCCAGTACTTC CASSLSRGLKSREPQYF
. TRBJ2-6 TRBV5-6 . TGTGCCAGCAGCTTGGCCAGTAACGGGGCCAACGTCCTGACTTTC CASSLASNGANVLTF
. TRBJ2-7 TRBV6-5 . TGTGCCAGCAGATCCTTAGGAGGGACCTACGAGCAGTACTTC CASRSLGGTYEQYF
few TRBJ2-5 TRBV28 TRBD2 TGTGCCAGCAGTTCAACGGGCTTGGCGGGAGGAGAGACCCAGTACTTC CASSSTGLAGGETQYF
. TRBJ2-5 TRBV20-1 . TGCAGTGCTAGAGAGGACCAGCGAGAGATCTTTCGAGAGACCCAGTACTTC CSAREDQREIFRETQYF
. TRBJ2-7 TRBV4-3 . TGCGCCAGCAGCCAAGATTACGCCGGGTCCTACGAGCAGTACTTC CASSQDYAGSYEQYF
few TRBJ2-7 TRBV7-8 TRBD2 TGTGCCAGCAGCCTCCGACTAGCGGGCCATACCTACGAGCAGTACTTC CASSLRLAGHTYEQYF
. TRBJ2-3 TRBV4-1 . TGCGCCAGCAGCTCACCCCGTAAGCAGATCCTAACAGATACGCAGTATTTT CASSSPRKQILTDTQYF
few TRBJ2-4 TRBV5-6 TRBD2 TGTGCCAGCAGCTTGGGGACTAGCGGCTGGGCCATTCAGTACTTC CASSLGTSGWAIQYF
. TRBJ2-1 TRBV21-1 . TGTGCCAGCAGCAAAGGGATAGGGGGCCAGTTCTTC CASSKGIGGQFF
few TRBJ2-5 TRBV20-1 TRBD1 TGCAGTGCTAGAGATAGGGACAGGGGCCAGCGAGAGACCCAGTACTTC CSARDRDRGQRETQYF
. TRBJ2-1 TRBV29-1 TRBD2 TGCAGCGTTAGCCCTGGGGAGCGGGGCCCCAATGAGCAGTTCTTC CSVSPGERGPNEQFF
. TRBJ1-1 TRBV20-1 . TGCAGTGCTAGAGATTGGATGTTGTCAGGGGCCACTGAAGCTTTCTTT CSARDWMLSGATEAFF
. TRBJ2-7 TRBV28 TRBD2 TGTGCCAGCAGTTTTCCCGGGGGGGTGTACGAGCAGTACTTC CASSFPGGVYEQYF
few TRBJ1-4 TRBV6-1 TRBD1 TGTGCCAGCTGTGATCAGGGGGATGAAAAACTGTTTTTT CASCDQGDEKLFF
. TRBJ2-5 TRBV27 TRBD1 TGTGCCAGCAGGCCCGGACAGGGGGAGACCCAGTACTTC CASRPGQGETQYF
many TRBJ2-7 TRBV5-1 TRBD1 TGCGCCAGCAAATTGTCCTTGACAGGGTTCGGCTACGAGCAGTACTTC CASKLSLTGFGYEQYF
. TRBJ2-1 TRBV29-1 TRBD2 TGCAGCGCCACTAGCAGCGGGAGTAGGGGCTATGAGCAGTTCTTC CSATSSGSRGYEQFF
. TRBJ1-5 TRBV6-1 . TGTGCCAGCCGGTTGGACGTACGAAGAAGGGATCAGCCCCAGCATTTT CASRLDVRRRDQPQHF
few TRBJ1-3 TRBV28 . TGTGCCAGCAGTTTAGAGGGGTTAGCTGGAAACACCATATATTTT CASSLEGLAGNTIYF
few TRBJ2-3 TRBV9 TRBD1 TGTGCCAGCAGCGGACCGGGACAGGGGGATACGCAGTATTTT CASSGPGQGDTQYF
many TRBJ2-1 TRBV28 . TGTGCCAGCAGTCCACAACAGGGACCCGATGAGCAGTTCTTC CASSPQQGPDEQFF
. TRBJ2-5 TRBV19 TRBD2 TGTGCCAGTAGCCCAGGACTAGCGGGAGAGACCCAGTACTTC CASSPGLAGETQYF
. TRBJ2-5 TRBV20-1 . TGCAGCGGACTGCAGGTGACCCAGTACTTC CSGLQVTQYF
. TRBJ1-1 TRBV11-2 . TGTGCCAGCAGCTTAGATCCGGGGTCCGCTGAAGCTCTCTTT CASSLDPGSAEALF
. TRBJ2-7 TRBV20-1 TRBD1 TGCAGTGCTAGAGATCCCGGGACAGGCTACGAGCAGTACTTC CSARDPGTGYEQYF
once TRBJ2-7 TRBV12-3/TRBV12-4 . TGTGCCAGCACCAATCGAGACCTCCAGGGCGAGCAGTACTTC CASTNRDLQGEQYF
. TRBJ2-7 TRBV27 . TGTGCCACGACTCAGGGTAGCGAGCAGTACTTC CATTQGSEQYF
many TRBJ2-7 TRBV28 . TGTGCCAGCAGTTTGTCCCGGGGCTTTTGGACCTACGAGCAGTACTTC CASSLSRGFWTYEQYF
. TRBJ1-4 TRBV9 . TGTGCCAGCAGCGTAGAAGGGGTTGCGGAAAAACTGTTTTTT CASSVEGVAEKLFF
. TRBJ2-1 TRBV9 TRBD2 TGTGCCAGCAGCGTCCCGACTAGCGGGAGGTTCCATGAGCAGTTCTTC CASSVPTSGRFHEQFF
. TRBJ1-2 TRBV2 . TGTGCCAGCAGGGGCCTTCTCTACACCTTC CASRGLLYTF
. TRBJ2-7 TRBV2 TRBD1 TGTGCCAGCGGGGGAGGACAGGGCAACTCCTACGAGCAGTACTTC CASGGGQGNSYEQYF
. TRBJ2-7 TRBV2 . TGTGCCAGCACCCCCGGGGGCGAGCAGTACTTC CASTPGGEQYF
many TRBJ1-1 TRBV6-5 . TGTGCCAGCAGTTACGGGAGGGGCATAAATGAGGGTTTCTTT CASSYGRGINEGFF
few TRBJ1-4 TRBV10-3 TRBD1 TGTGCCATCAGTGAGCAGGGACAGGACGAGGGTGAAAAACTGTTTTTT CAISEQGQDEGEKLFF
. TRBJ2-1 TRBV9 . TGTGCCAGCAGCGTTGAGGACATCTACAATGAGCAGTTCTTC CASSVEDIYNEQFF
. TRBJ1-1 TRBV5-8 . TGTGCCAGCAGCTTTACATTGGTGACTGAAGCTTTCTTT CASSFTLVTEAFF
. TRBJ1-2 TRBV6-2/TRBV6-3 . TGTGCCTCACATGGGGAGGGCCGCTATGGCTACACCTTC CASHGEGRYGYTF
many TRBJ2-3 TRBV7-8 TRBD2 TGTGCCAGCAGCGAAATAGCGGGAGGGCCGAGGACAGATACGCAGTATTTT CASSEIAGGPRTDTQYF
many TRBJ2-7 TRBV4-3 . TGCGCCAGCAGCCAAGGGACGGCCCCTGGCTACGAGCAGTACTTC CASSQGTAPGYEQYF
. TRBJ2-7 TRBV11-2 . TGTGCCAGCAGCTTAGAGGCACCGGGTTACGAGCAGTACTTC CASSLEAPGYEQYF
few TRBJ1-3 TRBV7-8 . TGTGCCAGCAGCTGGGACCGCGGGGTTGGCACCATATATTTT CASSWDRGVGTIYF
. TRBJ2-7 TRBV4-2 . TGTGCCAGCAGCCAAGCCCCAGAGTCCTCCGAGCAGTACTTC CASSQAPESSEQYF
many TRBJ2-7 TRBV5-5 TRBD1 TGTGCCAGCAGCTTGACCCGGACAGGACGGTACGAGCAGTACTTC CASSLTRTGRYEQYF
few TRBJ2-7 TRBV28 . TGTGCCAGCAGTTTATGGTCCGGGACCCTCCTTGGCGAGCAGTACTTC CASSLWSGTLLGEQYF
. TRBJ2-7 TRBV20-1 . TGCAGTGCTAGAGCGCCCCCTTTGGGACCATTCTACGAGCAGTACTTC CSARAPPLGPFYEQYF
. TRBJ2-1 TRBV6-2/TRBV6-3 . TGTGCCAGCAGGGCTCCGGGGAGGCCCTTGGATGAGCAGTTCTTC CASRAPGRPLDEQFF
few TRBJ2-7 TRBV19 . TGTGCCAGTAGTGCGCTAGACAATTCCTACGAGCAGTACTTC CASSALDNSYEQYF
. TRBJ2-7 TRBV4-3 TRBD2 TGCGCCAGCAGCCAAGATTTGGCGGGAGTCACTTACGAGCAGTACTTC CASSQDLAGVTYEQYF